The 25 T cell receptor beta chains in this list originate from one sample, sequenced in a study of cytomegalovirus exposure and HLA in healthy donors. A multiplex PCR was run with 60 Vbeta primers and 13 Jbeta primers. Assay: immunoSEQ multiplex PCR; the TCRdb copy retains only in-frame clones and omits some. The profile shows about 150,000 clones, around 80% of them singletons. The sample taken for sequencing was PBMCs. The receptors come from a man aged 30-40 years in good health and CMV-seropositive.

This clone was recorded only once. This chain joins TRBV10-3 and TRBJ2-3, with 7 positions matching TRBD2. The CDR3 has 16 amino acids. Germline loops: CDR1 ENHRY, CDR2 SYGVKD. Losses at the gene ends were 4 bases for V and 0 bases for J; bases not matched to a gene: 7. CDR3 in DNA: TGTGCCATCAGTGGGGGGACTACTTCTAGCACAGATACGCAGTATTTT. Encoded protein: CAISGGTTSSTDTQYF.

The chain carries TRBV28 and TRBJ1-1, with a possible D match to TRBD1 (5 bases). CDR3 length: 15 residues. Germline V lookup: CDR1 MDHEN, CDR2 SYDVKM. V was shortened by 5 bases and J by 4 bases, with 17 bases between the two germline ends. CDR3 in amino acids: CASSTTDGGTTEAFF. The CDR3 bases are TGTGCCAGCAGTACCACGGACGGGGGGACCACTGAAGCTTTCTTT.

This chain uses TRBV7-9 with TRBJ2-7, with D perhaps TRBD2 (6 bases). The CDR3 consists of 15 residues. Per the germline V gene, CDR1 is SEHNR and CDR2 is FQNEAQ (reference sequence). Trimming took off 0 bases at V and 6 bases at J, with 15 bases between the two ends. The DNA for the CDR3 is TGTGCCAGCAGCTTAGCTTTTGTGGGGGAGGCCGAGCAGTACTTC. Its translation: CASSLAFVGEAEQYF.

J is TRBJ2-1 and V is TRBV25-1; 8 bases align to TRBD1. The CDR3 spans 14 residues. Germline V CDR1 and CDR2: MGHDK, SYGVNS. Trimming cost V 8 bases and J 7 bases; bases outside gene matches: 10. CDR3 amino acids: CASQDRGITNEQFF. The CDR3 DNA sequence: TGTGCCAGCCAAGACAGGGGAATAACAAATGAGCAGTTCTTC.

This clone was picked up a small number of times. The rearrangement links TRBV19 to TRBJ1-1; D not resolved. CDR3 length: 14 amino acids. Trimming took off 5 bases at V and 5 bases at J, with 15 bases between the two ends. The germline CDR1 and CDR2 sequences are LNHDA and SQIVND (reference sequence). CDR3 nucleotide sequence: TGTGCCAGTAGTCTTTCAAGGGCGGGGACTGAAGCTTTCTTT. Amino acids: CASSLSRAGTEAFF.

The chain links TRBV5-1 to TRBJ2-7; D possibly corresponds to TRBD1 (6 bases). This CDR3 has 15 amino acids. CDR1 is SGHRS, CDR2 YFSETQ, per germline. Trimming took 4 bases from V and 6 from J, leaving 20 bases between them. The CDR3: CASSNTAARGCEQYF. The DNA of the CDR3 is TGCGCCAGCAGCAACACCGCGGCAAGGGGGTGCGAGCAGTACTTC.

The genes are TRBV5-1 and TRBJ2-1; TRBD2 agrees at 8 bases. This CDR3 region has 14 residues. Germline CDR1 is SGHRS and CDR2 is YFSETQ. V lost 5 bases and J lost 2; bases outside the gene matches: 3. CDR3 in amino acids: CASRTSATYNEQFF. As DNA, the CDR3 is TGCGCCAGCAGGACTAGCGCAACCTACAATGAGCAGTTCTTC. Supplemented by reference TRBV5-1 and TRBJ2-1, the full variable domain reads KAGVTQTPRYLIKTRGQQVTLSCSPISGHRSVSWYQQTPGQGLQFLFEYFSETQRNKGNFPGRFSGRQFSNSRSEMNVSTLELGDSALYLCASRTSATYNEQFFGPGTRLTVL.

The V call is TRBV5-5, the J call TRBJ1-5, with D tentatively TRBD1 (6 bases). CDR1 is SGHKS and CDR2 is YYEKEE in the germline V gene (reference sequence). The CDR3 is 16 residues long. V lost 2 bases to trimming and J lost 0 bases, with 12 bases between them. The DNA for the CDR3 is TGTGCCAGCAGCTTTACAGGGTTGTATAGCAATCAGCCCCAGCATTTT. Translated, it gives CASSFTGLYSNQPQHF. Combining the CDR3 with reference TRBV5-5 and TRBJ1-5 gives the whole variable domain DAGVTQSPTHLIKTRGQQVTLRCSPISGHKSVSWYQQVLGQGPQFIFQYYEKEERGRGNFPDRFSARQFPNYSSELNVNALLLGDSALYLCASSFTGLYSNQPQHFGDGTRLSIL.

J is TRBJ2-2 and V is TRBV7-8, with TRBD2 matching over 10 bases. The CDR3 consists of 15 residues. The V gene's germline CDR1 is SGHVS and CDR2 FQNEAQ. V dropped 8 bases and J dropped 5; count of bases not matched to a gene: 8. CDR3 in DNA: TGTGCCAGCCACCAAGCGGGAGGGTTGACCGGGGAGCTGTTTTTT. It translates to CASHQAGGLTGELFF.

The rearrangement links TRBV6-6 to TRBJ1-2; D perhaps matches TRBD1 (6 bases). CDR1 MNHNY and CDR2 SVGAGI come from the germline V gene (reference sequence). V lost 11 bases to trimming and J lost 4 bases, with 17 bases between them. This CDR3 is 13 amino acids long. The CDR3 nucleotides read TGTGCCGGAGTCGGGGGGCTCGGCTATGGCTACACCTTC. Translation gives CAGVGGLGYGYTF.

This chain links TRBV2 with TRBJ1-2; TRBD1 matches at 10 bases. Germline loops: CDR1 SNHLY, CDR2 FYNNEI. This CDR3 region has 12 residues. J was trimmed by 12 bases and V by 7 bases; bases with no gene match: 8. For the CDR3, the DNA is TGTGCCAGCACCAAGGGACAGGGGTCGGACACCTTC. Translating gives CASTKGQGSDTF.

On this clone: Mismatch with germline at one junction end may stem from a read error. CDR3 coding DNA: TGTTCCAGCAGCCACTCACAACAAGAGACCGGGACAGGTCGTGGCTACACCTTC. It translates to CSSSHSQQETGTGRGYTF. This sequence joins TRBV7-9 and TRBJ1-2; TRBD1 matches at 8 bases. The CDR3 runs 18 residues. The germline CDR1 and CDR2 sequences are SEHNR and FQNEAQ (reference sequence).

V is TRBV18 and J is TRBJ2-7, with D hard to call. The V and J ends lost 2 bases and 4 bases respectively, with 15 bases between them. This CDR3 spans 15 amino acids. Per germline, CDR1 KGHSH and CDR2 LQKENI. The CDR3 is CASSPRNSVLYEQYF. Written as DNA, the CDR3 is TGTGCCAGCTCACCAAGGAACAGTGTTCTTTACGAGCAGTACTTC. Complete variable domain (other parts from reference TRBV18 and TRBJ2-7): NAGVMQNPRHLVRRRGQEARLRCSPMKGHSHVYWYRQLPEEGLKFMVYLQKENIIDESGMPKERFSAEFPKEGPSILRIQQVVRGDSAAYFCASSPRNSVLYEQYFGPGTRLTVT.

In its sample, this clone was seen a few times. The V gene is TRBV4-2, the J gene TRBJ1-4; possible D gene TRBD1, 5 bases. V lost 1 base, J lost 8 bases, and 14 bases lay in between. Looked up from germline, CDR1 is LGHNA and CDR2 is YNFKEQ. This CDR3 is built from 15 residues. The CDR3 DNA reads as TGTGCCAGCAGCCAAGGGTGGCAGGGTAACGAAAAACTGTTTTTT. Its protein product is CASSQGWQGNEKLFF.

The J gene is TRBJ1-2, the V gene TRBV7-9, with 7 positions matching TRBD1. Germline V CDR1 and CDR2: SEHNR, FQNEAQ (reference sequence). J was trimmed by 4 bases and V by 5 bases; bases with no gene match: 10. The CDR3 runs to 15 residues. The CDR3 sequence: CASSLRQGGGYGYTF. The CDR3 nucleotides read TGTGCCAGCAGCCTCCGACAGGGAGGTGGCTATGGCTACACCTTC.

The chain couples TRBV21-1 to TRBJ2-7; no DNA check was done on the table's D call, TRBD2. TRBV21-1 is a pseudogene. This CDR3 comprises 15 residues. The DNA of the CDR3 is TGTGCCAGCAGCAAGGGGACGGGAGGGCCTTGGGAGCAGTACTTC. This gives the protein CASSKGTGGPWEQYF.

The gene calls are TRBV6-1 and TRBJ1-2, with 11 bases that match TRBD1. Trimming took 7 bases from V and 7 from J; bases not matched to a gene: 2. The germline V gene encodes CDR1 MNHNS and CDR2 SASEGT. The CDR3 runs 12 residues. For the CDR3, the DNA is TGTGCCAGCATCGGACAGGGGGCTGGCTACACCTTC. This encodes CASIGQGAGYTF.

The rearrangement links TRBV6-1 to TRBJ1-5; D might be TRBD1 (6 bases). Germline-derived CDR1 and CDR2 are MNHNS and SASEGT. The CDR3 spans 15 residues. V lost 7 bases, J lost 1 base, and 14 bases lay in between. The CDR3 DNA follows: TGTGCCAGCATTATTACAGGGATAAGCAATCAGCCCCAGCATTTT. This codes for CASIITGISNQPQHF.

About this clone itself: At one end the junction does not follow the germline gene, possibly because of a read error. This chain uses TRBV6-5 with TRBJ1-2; 9 bases align to TRBD1. The germline V gene has CDR1 MNHEY and CDR2 SVGAGI. The CDR3 runs 14 residues. The CDR3 DNA is TGTGCCAGCAGTTACTCGTGGACAGGGGACGGCTACCCCTTC. It encodes CASSYSWTGDGYPF.

J is TRBJ2-1 and V is TRBV10-3; 12 bases map to TRBD2. Germline loops: CDR1 ENHRY, CDR2 SYGVKD. Trimming at V came to 5 bases and at J to 9 bases, leaving 8 bases not matched to a gene. The CDR3 has 15 residues. CDR3 nucleotides: TGTGCCATCAGTACTGGACTAGCGGGATTCTCTGAGCAGTTCTTC. Its protein product is CAISTGLAGFSEQFF.

This rearrangement joins TRBV2 to TRBJ1-6, with TRBD1 as a possible D gene (5 bases). The germline V gene encodes CDR1 SNHLY and CDR2 FYNNEI. The CDR3 length is 15 residues. V lost 4 bases to trimming and J lost 5 bases, with 12 bases between them. The CDR3 loop reads CASSAQALNNSPLHF. Written as DNA, the CDR3 is TGTGCCAGCAGTGCACAGGCCCTTAATAATTCACCCCTCCACTTT.

V usage is TRBV7-9 and J usage is TRBJ2-5; 9 positions agree with TRBD2. The closer fit of TRBJ2-7 to the DNA end suggests the J call may be wrong. The CDR3 covers 15 residues. Germline CDR1 SEHNR, CDR2 FQNEAQ (reference sequence). In DNA, the CDR3 is TGTGCCAGCAGCTTAGGGGGGACTAGCTCGGCCGAGCAGTACTTC. Amino acid sequence: CASSLGGTSSAEQYF.

The chain is built from TRBV5-1 and TRBJ2-5, with TRBD2 matching 14 bases. This CDR3 has 17 residues. Germline-derived CDR1 and CDR2 are SGHRS and YFSETQ. V was clipped by 3 bases and J by 0 bases; unmatched bases: 4. CDR3 sequence reads: CASSSGLAGAYQETQYF. In DNA, the CDR3 is TGCGCCAGCAGCTCGGGACTAGCGGGAGCTTACCAAGAGACCCAGTACTTC.

V usage is TRBV5-1 and J usage is TRBJ2-1; 9 bases map to TRBD2. Per germline, CDR1 SGHRS and CDR2 YFSETQ. With V trimmed by 0 bases and J by 5 bases, 3 bases remained unmatched. The CDR3 runs to 15 residues. The CDR3 sequence is CASSLDLAGHNEQFF. DNA for the CDR3: TGCGCCAGCAGCTTGGATCTAGCGGGGCACAATGAGCAGTTCTTC.

The chain employs TRBV7-9 and TRBJ2-1; 7 bases fit TRBD1. The CDR3 consists of 15 residues. CDR1 and CDR2 from the germline V gene are SEHNR and FQNEAQ (reference sequence). Trimming took 5 bases from V and 0 from J; bases not matched to a gene: 4. CDR3 sequence: CASSQTGSSYNEQFF. Here the CDR3 DNA reads TGTGCCAGCAGCCAGACAGGGAGCTCCTACAATGAGCAGTTCTTC.